The 29 T cell receptor beta chains below come from one sample, sequenced in a study of T cell responses to AZD1222 COVID-19 vaccine. Clones were read by immunoSEQ multiplex PCR, and TCRdb kept only the in-frame ones, dropping some. This repertoire shows more than 95,000 clones, about 90% found once; its top ten account for 20% to 25%. Here the sequenced sample was peripheral blood, taken on day 0 of AZD1222 vaccination. These receptors came from an adult in good health.

V gene TRBV11-2 combines with J gene TRBJ1-6, with D unresolved. The V gene's germline CDR1 is SGHAT and CDR2 FQNNGV. Trimming removed 4 bases from V and 6 bases from J, with 4 bases in between. The length of the CDR3 is 12 residues. The CDR3 DNA reads as TGTGCCAGCAGCTCGACTAATTCACCCCTCCACTTT. Protein: CASSSTNSPLHF. The variable domain in full, completed from reference TRBV11-2 and TRBJ1-6, reads EAGVAQSPRYKIIEKRQSVAFWCNPISGHATLYWYQQILGQGPKLLIQFQNNGVVDDSQLPKDRFSAERLKGVDSTLKIQPAKLEDSAVYLCASSSTNSPLHFGNGTRLTVT.

The chain couples TRBV4-3 to TRBJ1-1, with no clear D. Germline lookup yields CDR1 LGHNA and CDR2 YSLEER. V lost 0 bases and J lost 1, with 15 bases in between. The CDR3 runs 17 residues. The CDR3 sequence: CASSQETPGSWNTEAFF. CDR3 in DNA: TGCGCCAGCAGCCAAGAGACCCCCGGGTCATGGAACACTGAAGCTTTCTTT.

The chain carries TRBV7-2 and TRBJ2-7, with D hard to call. Germline V CDR1 and CDR2: SGHTA, FQGNSA. CDR3 length: 15 amino acids. V lost 0 bases and J lost 2, with 11 bases in between. The chain's CDR3 is CASSLAPSDPYEQYF. DNA for the CDR3: TGTGCCAGCAGCTTAGCCCCGTCCGATCCCTACGAGCAGTACTTC.

The CDR3 DNA sequence: TGTGCCAGCAGTCAGCTTGGGGCGGGGGGAATGTACCAAGAGACCCAGTACTTC. It specifies CASSQLGAGGMYQETQYF. V usage is TRBV6-6 and J usage is TRBJ2-5, with TRBD2 identical over 8 bases. Looked up from germline, CDR1 is MNHNY and CDR2 is SVGAGI (reference sequence). The length of the CDR3 is 18 residues. With 5 bases clipped from V and 0 bases from J, the junction kept 14 bases outside the gene matches.

This clone appeared once. The V call is TRBV19, the J call TRBJ2-5, with 7 bases fitting TRBD1. Germline V gene lookup returns CDR1 LNHDA and CDR2 SQIVND (reference sequence). The CDR3 consists of 14 residues. J gave up 4 bases and V 1 base, and 3 bases lay outside the gene matches. Here the CDR3 reads CASSIADRVETQYF. CDR3 nucleotide sequence: TGTGCCAGTAGTATAGCTGACAGGGTAGAGACCCAGTACTTC.

This clone was counted between two and nine times. The chain links TRBV19 to TRBJ2-3; a weak D match, TRBD1 (6 bases). The CDR3 contains 15 residues. With 3 bases removed from V and 4 bases from J, the gap between germline ends came to 14 bases. CDR1 is LNHDA, CDR2 SQIVND, per germline (reference sequence). DNA of the CDR3: TGTGCCAGTAGTATTCCGGGACGGACAGCAGATACGCAGTATTTT. Its protein is CASSIPGRTADTQYF.

This clone was picked up one time. The J gene is TRBJ2-1, the V gene TRBV6-2 or TRBV6-3, with TRBD2 identical over 12 bases. This CDR3 has 19 amino acids. V was pared by 4 bases and J by 6 bases, with 16 bases of the junction left unmatched. Germline V gives CDR1 MNHEY, CDR2 SVGEGT. The DNA for the CDR3 is TGTGCCAGCAGTTTCCCAGGACCTAGCGGGGGGGCAAGCACCAATGAGCAGTTCTTC. Amino acids: CASSFPGPSGGASTNEQFF.

The V gene is TRBV19, the J gene TRBJ1-5, with D unresolved. CDR1 and CDR2 from the germline V gene are LNHDA and SQIVND (reference sequence). CDR3 length: 14 amino acids. V lost 9 bases and J lost 3, with 15 bases in between. Here the CDR3 reads CARSLQPPNQPQHF. CDR3 coding DNA: TGTGCCAGGAGCCTGCAGCCACCCAATCAGCCCCAGCATTTT.

This chain links TRBV9 with TRBJ2-1; 12 bases align to TRBD2. CDR3 length: 17 amino acids. Germline values: CDR1 SGDLS, CDR2 YYNGEE. The junction had 11 bases not matched to a gene; V was cut back by 4 bases and J by 6 bases. In DNA form, the CDR3 reads TGTGCCAGCAGCCGGGGGGACACTAGCGGGAGGCGCAATGAGCAGTTCTTC. This sequence encodes CASSRGDTSGRRNEQFF.

The V gene is TRBV24-1, the J gene TRBJ2-7; 11 bases are a match to TRBD1. CDR1 and CDR2 from the germline V gene are KGHDR and SFDVKD. Unmatched junction bases numbered 2, after V lost 6 bases and J lost 2 bases. This CDR3 contains 14 residues. This CDR3 reads CATSMGQGAYEQYF. The CDR3 coding sequence is TGTGCCACCAGTATGGGACAGGGGGCCTACGAGCAGTACTTC.

V is TRBV7-9 and J is TRBJ1-3, with D tentatively TRBD1 (6 bases). This CDR3 contains 16 residues. Germline CDR1 is SEHNR and CDR2 is FQNEAQ (reference sequence). V was pared by 1 base and J by 0 bases, with 10 bases between. CDR3 loop: CASSLVGHSSGNTIYF. CDR3 coding DNA: TGTGCCAGCAGCTTAGTGGGACACAGCTCTGGAAACACCATATATTTT.

This chain joins TRBV30 and TRBJ1-3; D gene uncertain. Germline loops: CDR1 GTSNPN, CDR2 SVGIG (reference sequence). The CDR3 extends over 13 amino acids. Trimming took off 1 base at V and 2 bases at J, with 6 bases between the two ends. The CDR3 is CAWSAMAGNTIYF. In nucleotides, the CDR3 is TGTGCCTGGAGTGCAATGGCTGGAAACACCATATATTTT.

This clone was observed a handful of times. This rearrangement joins TRBV19 to TRBJ1-6, with D tentatively TRBD1 (6 bases). V lost 6 bases and J 4 bases, leaving 10 bases between the germline ends. This CDR3 contains 14 residues. Germline loops: CDR1 LNHDA, CDR2 SQIVND (reference sequence). The CDR3 spells CASSDGTYNSPLHF. The CDR3 coding sequence is TGTGCCAGTAGCGATGGGACATATAATTCACCCCTCCACTTT.

The chain uses TRBV27 and TRBJ1-2; TRBD1 aligns across 9 bases. CDR1 is MNHEY and CDR2 is SMNVEV in the germline V gene (reference sequence). Germline trimming cut 0 bases from V and 8 bases from J; bases unmatched to any gene: 10. The CDR3 loop spans 16 amino acids. CDR3 loop: CASSLSGLQGAVGYTF. CDR3 nucleotides: TGTGCCAGCAGTTTATCGGGATTACAGGGGGCTGTAGGCTACACCTTC.

For this clone: Other DNA sequences in the sample encode the same CDR3. V gene TRBV7-3 combines with J gene TRBJ2-7; 12 bases fit TRBD1. Trimming at V came to 1 base and at J to 4 bases, leaving 2 bases not matched to a gene. The CDR3 has 15 amino acids. Per germline, CDR1 SGHTA and CDR2 FQGTGA. CDR3 loop: CASSLMGQGAYEQYF. CDR3 sequence (DNA): TGTGCCAGCAGCTTAATGGGACAGGGGGCTTACGAGCAGTACTTC.

The chain links TRBV28 to TRBJ1-2; a weak D match, TRBD1 (6 bases). The CDR3 consists of 13 residues. Germline V gene data show CDR1 as MDHEN and CDR2 as SYDVKM. V lost 7 bases and J 9 bases, leaving 18 bases between the germline ends. CDR3 protein: CASNIQQGGSYTF. CDR3 sequence (DNA): TGTGCCAGCAACATACAACAGGGCGGGAGCTACACCTTC.

This clone was recorded a few times. The chain uses TRBV19 and TRBJ1-4; 12 bases are a match to TRBD1. With V trimmed by 9 bases and J by 8 bases, 10 bases remained unmatched. CDR1 LNHDA and CDR2 SQIVND come from the germline V gene (reference sequence). The CDR3 is 15 residues long. The DNA for the CDR3 is TGTGCCAGCCGGGACAGGGGGCCTAGTTCGGAAAAACTGTTTTTT. Its translation: CASRDRGPSSEKLFF.

The chain couples TRBV3-1 (or the pseudogene TRBV3-2) to TRBJ1-3, with 9 bases that match TRBD1. Germline V gives CDR1 LGHDT, CDR2 YNNKEL (reference sequence). CDR3 length: 15 residues. With 4 bases clipped from V and 1 base from J, the junction kept 2 bases outside the gene matches. The DNA for the CDR3 is TGTGCCAGCAGCCCGGGGACAGGGTCTGGAAACACCATATATTTT. This encodes CASSPGTGSGNTIYF.

This chain uses TRBV7-2 with TRBJ1-1; the match to TRBD1 covers 7 bases. J gave up 4 bases and V 5 bases, and 10 bases lay outside the gene matches. From germline, CDR1 is SGHTA and CDR2 FQGNSA. The CDR3 totals 15 residues. The CDR3 coding sequence is TGTGCCAGCAGCCCAAGACAGGGAGGGGCCACTGAAGCTTTCTTT. Amino acids: CASSPRQGGATEAFF.

The chain recombines TRBV6-5 with TRBJ1-1, with 8 bases matching TRBD1. V shed 6 bases and J 3 bases; nucleotides not matched to a gene: 3. This CDR3 is 13 amino acids long. Germline assignment: CDR1 MNHEY and CDR2 SVGAGI. DNA for the CDR3: TGTGCCAGCAGGGACAGGGCTCACACTGAAGCTTTCTTT. The encoded protein is CASRDRAHTEAFF.

V gene TRBV6-6 combines with J gene TRBJ1-2; D is possibly TRBD1 (6 bases). The CDR3 sequence is 12 residues long. V was clipped by 5 bases and J by 2 bases, with 6 bases between them. The V gene's germline CDR1 is MNHNY and CDR2 SVGAGI (reference sequence). CDR3 region: CASSTGNYGYTF. CDR3 nucleotides: TGTGCCAGCAGTACAGGGAACTATGGCTACACCTTC.

This clone was observed a handful of times. This CDR3 is also generated by other DNA sequences in the sample. V is TRBV14 and J is TRBJ1-2, with D unclear. The V gene lost 0 bases and the J gene lost 2 bases, with 4 bases spanning the gap. The CDR3 has 13 amino acids. Germline values: CDR1 SGHDN, CDR2 FVKESK. The CDR3 DNA is TGTGCCAGCAGCCAAGATCTGAACTATGGCTACACCTTC. Translated, it gives CASSQDLNYGYTF.

This chain uses TRBV21-1 with TRBJ2-1; TRBD2 is the table's D call and was not checked against the DNA. TRBV21-1 counts as a pseudogene. The CDR3 is 18 amino acids. The CDR3 DNA follows: TGTGCCAGCAGCCCGGCTAGCGGGAGGATGAGATCCTACAATGAGCAGTTCTTC. It codes for CASSPASGRMRSYNEQFF.

The chain combines TRBV7-3 with TRBJ1-1; D ambiguous. Trimming took 2 bases from V and 0 from J, leaving 13 bases between them. The germline gives CDR1 SGHTA, CDR2 FQGTGA. The CDR3 is 16 amino acids. For the CDR3, the DNA is TGTGCCAGCAGCTTATCAAGGGATACTATGAACACTGAAGCTTTCTTT. Translated, it gives CASSLSRDTMNTEAFF.

This chain joins TRBV7-9 and TRBJ2-5, with D possibly matching TRBD2 (5 bases). V lost 6 bases, J lost 1 base, and 9 bases lay in between. Germline V gene data show CDR1 as SEHNR and CDR2 as FQNEAQ (reference sequence). The CDR3 runs to 13 residues. The CDR3 DNA reads TGTGCCAGCAGGGGAACTAGCCAAGAGACCCAGTACTTC. Protein: CASRGTSQETQYF.

In this sample, this clone turned up once. V is TRBV6-5 and J is TRBJ2-7; weak D call: TRBD1 (5 bases). This CDR3 region has 15 residues. With 0 bases removed from V and 1 base from J, the gap between germline ends came to 10 bases. Per the germline V gene, CDR1 is MNHEY and CDR2 is SVGAGI. CDR3 loop: CASSYSPKGSYEQYF. As DNA, the CDR3 is TGTGCCAGCAGTTACTCCCCTAAGGGGTCCTACGAGCAGTACTTC.

The rearrangement uses TRBV23-1 and TRBJ2-7, with D possibly being TRBD1 (6 bases). TRBV23-1 is an open reading frame whose function is uncertain. The CDR3 spans 14 residues. V was cut by 3 bases and J by 1 base, with 10 bases left in between. Here the CDR3 DNA reads TGCGCCAGCAGTCAGCCCGACAGGTCCTACGAGCAGTACTTC. As protein: CASSQPDRSYEQYF.

V gene TRBV19 combines with J gene TRBJ1-2, with 9 bases identical to TRBD1. With 3 bases clipped from V and 4 bases from J, the junction kept 3 bases outside the gene matches. The CDR3 has 14 amino acids. Germline CDR1 is LNHDA and CDR2 is SQIVND (reference sequence). In nucleotides, the CDR3 is TGTGCCAGTAGTATTCTGGACAGGGGCTATGGCTACACCTTC. Its protein product is CASSILDRGYGYTF.

This sequence joins TRBV2 and TRBJ2-3, with 9 bases identical to TRBD1. The CDR3 totals 15 residues. Germline assignment: CDR1 SNHLY and CDR2 FYNNEI. The trim removed 7 bases at V and 3 bases at J, leaving 8 bases unmatched. The CDR3, as DNA: TGTGCCAGCACCTGGGACAGGGTTGTTACAGATACGCAGTATTTT. Translation: CASTWDRVVTDTQYF.